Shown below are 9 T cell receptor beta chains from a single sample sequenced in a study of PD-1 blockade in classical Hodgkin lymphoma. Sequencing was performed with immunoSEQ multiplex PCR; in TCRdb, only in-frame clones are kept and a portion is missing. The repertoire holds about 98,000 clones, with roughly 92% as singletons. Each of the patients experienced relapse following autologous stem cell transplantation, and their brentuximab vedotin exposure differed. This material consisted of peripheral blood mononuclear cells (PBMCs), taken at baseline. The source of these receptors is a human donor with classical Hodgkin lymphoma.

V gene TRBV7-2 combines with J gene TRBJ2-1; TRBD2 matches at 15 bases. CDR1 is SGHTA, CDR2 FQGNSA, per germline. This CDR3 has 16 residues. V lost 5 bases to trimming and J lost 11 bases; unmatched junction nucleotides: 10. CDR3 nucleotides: TGTGCCAGCAGCGCCGACGGGACTAGCGGGAGGAACAAGCAGTTCTTC. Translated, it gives CASSADGTSGRNKQFF.

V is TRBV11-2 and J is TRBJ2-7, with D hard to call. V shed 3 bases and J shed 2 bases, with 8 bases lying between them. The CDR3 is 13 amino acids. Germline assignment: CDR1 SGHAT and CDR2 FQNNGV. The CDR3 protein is CASSLGLTYEQYF. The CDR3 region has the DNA TGTGCCAGCAGCTTGGGGTTAACCTACGAGCAGTACTTC.

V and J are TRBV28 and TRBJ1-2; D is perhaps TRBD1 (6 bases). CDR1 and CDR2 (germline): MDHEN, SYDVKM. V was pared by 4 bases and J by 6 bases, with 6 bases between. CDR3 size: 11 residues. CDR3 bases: TGTGCCAGCAGTTACAGGGATGGCTACACCTTC. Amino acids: CASSYRDGYTF.

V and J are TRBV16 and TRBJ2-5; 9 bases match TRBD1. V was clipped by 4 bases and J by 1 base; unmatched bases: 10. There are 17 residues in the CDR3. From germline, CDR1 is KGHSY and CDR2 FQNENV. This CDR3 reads CASSPGQGSVAQETQYF. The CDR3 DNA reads TGTGCCAGCAGCCCTGGACAGGGGAGCGTGGCCCAAGAGACCCAGTACTTC.

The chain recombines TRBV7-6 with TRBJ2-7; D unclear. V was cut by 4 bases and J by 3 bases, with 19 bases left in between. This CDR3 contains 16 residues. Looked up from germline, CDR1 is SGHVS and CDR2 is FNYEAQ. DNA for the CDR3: TGTGCCAGCAGCTCTGGGCCCGGCAACTACTACTACGAGCAGTACTTC. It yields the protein CASSSGPGNYYYEQYF.

The CDR3 DNA reads as TGTGCCAGCAGCTTATCGACAGGGAGCTATGGCTACACCTTC. It encodes CASSLSTGSYGYTF. This sequence joins TRBV6-6 and TRBJ1-2; 7 bases line up with TRBD1. CDR1 is MNHNY and CDR2 is SVGAGI in the germline V gene (reference sequence). The ends lost 6 bases at V and 4 bases at J; junction bases unmatched: 8. The CDR3 is 14 amino acids.

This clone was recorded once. The CDR3 DNA is TGTGCCAGCAGCTTTCCAACATCGACCAAAGAGACCCAGTACTTC. It yields the protein CASSFPTSTKETQYF. The chain recombines TRBV7-9 with TRBJ2-5, with D hard to call. The germline gives CDR1 SEHNR, CDR2 FQNEAQ (reference sequence). V lost 3 bases to trimming and J lost 3 bases, with 14 bases between them. The CDR3 covers 15 residues.

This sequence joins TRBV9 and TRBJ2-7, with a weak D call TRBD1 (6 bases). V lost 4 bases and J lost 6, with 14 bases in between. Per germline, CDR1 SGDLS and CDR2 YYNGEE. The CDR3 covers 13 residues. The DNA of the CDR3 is TGTGCCAGCAGCCCGAGAACAGGGCCCGAGCAGTACTTC. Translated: CASSPRTGPEQYF.

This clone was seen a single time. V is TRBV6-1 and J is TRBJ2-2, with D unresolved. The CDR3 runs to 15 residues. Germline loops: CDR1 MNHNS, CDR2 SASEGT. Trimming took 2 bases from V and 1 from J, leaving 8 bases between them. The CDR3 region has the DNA TGTGCCAGCAGTGAATTAGGGTGGAACACCGGGGAGCTGTTTTTT. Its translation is CASSELGWNTGELFF.